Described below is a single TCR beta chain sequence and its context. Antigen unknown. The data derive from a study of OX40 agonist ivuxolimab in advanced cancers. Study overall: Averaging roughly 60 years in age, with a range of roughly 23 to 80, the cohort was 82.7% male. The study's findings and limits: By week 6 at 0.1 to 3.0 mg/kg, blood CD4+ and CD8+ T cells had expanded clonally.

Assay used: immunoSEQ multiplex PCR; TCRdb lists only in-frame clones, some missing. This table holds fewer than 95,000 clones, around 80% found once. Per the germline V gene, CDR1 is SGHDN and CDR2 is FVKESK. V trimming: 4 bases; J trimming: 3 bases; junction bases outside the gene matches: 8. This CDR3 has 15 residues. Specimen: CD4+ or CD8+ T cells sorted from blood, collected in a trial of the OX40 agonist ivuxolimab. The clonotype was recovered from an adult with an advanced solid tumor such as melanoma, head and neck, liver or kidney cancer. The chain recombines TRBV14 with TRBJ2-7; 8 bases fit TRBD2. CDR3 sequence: CASSPRTSPDYEQYF. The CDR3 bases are TGTGCCAGCAGCCCAAGGACTAGCCCAGACTACGAGCAGTACTTC.